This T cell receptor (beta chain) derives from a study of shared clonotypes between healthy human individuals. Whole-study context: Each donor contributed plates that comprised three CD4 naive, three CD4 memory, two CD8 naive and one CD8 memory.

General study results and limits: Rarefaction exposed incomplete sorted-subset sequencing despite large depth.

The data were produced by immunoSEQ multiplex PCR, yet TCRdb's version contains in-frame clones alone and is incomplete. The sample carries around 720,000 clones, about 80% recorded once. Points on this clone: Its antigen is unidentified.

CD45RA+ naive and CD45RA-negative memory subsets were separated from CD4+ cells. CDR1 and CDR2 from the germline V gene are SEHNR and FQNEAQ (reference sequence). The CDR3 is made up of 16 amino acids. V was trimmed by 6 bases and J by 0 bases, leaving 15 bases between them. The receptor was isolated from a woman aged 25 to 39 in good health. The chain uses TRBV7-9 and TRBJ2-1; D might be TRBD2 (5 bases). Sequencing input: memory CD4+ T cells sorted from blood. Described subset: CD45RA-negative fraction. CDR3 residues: CASSQRRRSSYNEQFF. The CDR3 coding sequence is TGTGCCAGCAGTCAAAGGAGGCGGAGCTCCTACAATGAGCAGTTCTTC.